The present TCR beta chain was sequenced within a study of control samples from healthy donors and cancer patients. The CDR3 is 15 residues long. Germline CDR1 is SGDLS and CDR2 is YYNGEE. The V and J ends lost 0 bases and 8 bases respectively, with 15 bases between them. Method: immunoSEQ multiplex PCR; TCRdb's copy keeps in-frame clones and lacks some. The repertoire includes around 58,000 clones, approximately 91% of them detected once, and 3.5% to 4.5% sits in the top ten. Sequences were obtained from blood. The rearrangement uses TRBV9 and TRBJ2-4; TRBD1 might be the D (5 bases). This TCR was sampled from a man between 45 and 60 years old in good health. The CDR3 DNA reads TGTGCCAGCAGCGTAGCAGGGAAACCCTCTGACATTCAGTACTTC. This sequence encodes CASSVAGKPSDIQYF.